The rows below give T cell receptor beta chains drawn from one sample of a study of T cell responses to AZD1222 COVID-19 vaccine. The repertoire was sequenced with immunoSEQ multiplex PCR; TCRdb's copy has only in-frame clones and lacks some. The repertoire consists of about 170,000 clones, with around 90% occurring once and the leading ten covering 1.1%. The specimen was peripheral blood, collected 28 days after the second AZD1222 dose. The receptors were gathered from an adult who received the AZD1222 COVID-19 vaccine. Each CDR3 is given with its conserved first and last residue. D genes are given only for firm matches. Clone size is stated in some rows and not others, as once, few, many or a class when expanded.

TGTGCCATCAGTGCGGACGGCACTGAAGCTTTCTTT,CAISADGTEAFF,TRBV10-3,TRBJ1-1,.,few
TGCGCCAGCAGCCAAGATCGGAGGAACTATGGCTACACCTTC,CASSQDRRNYGYTF,TRBV4-1,TRBJ1-2,.,.
TGCAGCGTTGAACGGTTAGCATCTGGCTACACCTTC,CSVERLASGYTF,TRBV29-1,TRBJ1-2,.,once
TGTGCCAGCAGCTTGGGGTACCACGAGCAGTACTTC,CASSLGYHEQYF,TRBV5-8,TRBJ2-7,.,.
TGTGCCAGCAGCTACATTTTGGCCTACGAGCAGTACTTC,CASSYILAYEQYF,TRBV5-6,TRBJ2-7,.,.
TGCGCCAGCAGCCTATTGGTTGACGCTGAAGCTTTCTTT,CASSLLVDAEAFF,TRBV5-1,TRBJ1-1,.,once
TGCGCCAGCAGCCAACCGCAGACAGGGGGCAATCAGCCCCAGCATTTT,CASSQPQTGGNQPQHF,TRBV4-1,TRBJ1-5,TRBD1,.
TGTGCCATCAGACTCCACTGGGGGACAGGGGGGTTCGCAACTAATGAAAAACTGTTTTTT,CAIRLHWGTGGFATNEKLFF,TRBV10-3,TRBJ1-4,TRBD1,.
TGTGCCAGCAGTCAGACAGGGGCCTATAATTCACCCCTCCACTTT,CASSQTGAYNSPLHF,TRBV6-5,TRBJ1-6,TRBD1,.
TGTGCCAGCAGTGCCATGGGTGACACTGAAGCTTTCTTT,CASSAMGDTEAFF,TRBV25-1,TRBJ1-1,.,once
TGCGCCAGCAGCTTGCAGAGCACCGGGGAGCTGTTTTTT,CASSLQSTGELFF,TRBV5-1,TRBJ2-2,.,.
TGCGCCAGCAGCTCGGGGGGGCCGAACACCGGGGAGCTGTTTTTT,CASSSGGPNTGELFF,TRBV5-1,TRBJ2-2,TRBD2,.
TGTGCCAGCAGCTGGGGGGACGGGTACGAGCAGTACTTC,CASSWGDGYEQYF,TRBV14,TRBJ2-7,.,.
TGTGCCAGCAGCTTGGCCGTCCGGCTCTCTGGAAACACCATATATTTT,CASSLAVRLSGNTIYF,TRBV5-6,TRBJ1-3,.,.
TGTGCCAGCAGCTCCAGACAGGGGAGATTCACTGAAGCTTTCTTT,CASSSRQGRFTEAFF,TRBV5-4,TRBJ1-1,TRBD1,.
TGTGCCAGCACCAACGGGGTTTCACCCCTCCACTTT,CASTNGVSPLHF,TRBV6-6,TRBJ1-6,.,once
TGCAGCGCTAACGGACTAGCGTACGAGCAGTACTTC,CSANGLAYEQYF,TRBV29-1,TRBJ2-7,TRBD2,.
TGTGCCAGCAGCTCCACTACCAAGCGGGGACCTCAAGAGACCCAGTACTTC,CASSSTTKRGPQETQYF,TRBV5-4,TRBJ2-5,TRBD2,.
TGTGCCAGCAGCCAAGGACGTACAAGCAATCAGCCCCAGCATTTT,CASSQGRTSNQPQHF,TRBV4-2,TRBJ1-5,.,once
TGCGCCAGCAGCCAAGAGCAGTACGGGGGCGATGGCTACACCTTC,CASSQEQYGGDGYTF,TRBV4-3,TRBJ1-2,.,.
TGTGCCAGCAGCGAACAGGGGTATAATTCACCCCTCCACTTT,CASSEQGYNSPLHF,TRBV14,TRBJ1-6,TRBD1,.
TGTGCCATCAGTGAGTTGGGGGAGACCCAGTACTTC,CAISELGETQYF,TRBV10-3,TRBJ2-5,.,.
TGTGCCAGCATCTCTGGGGCAGCTGGAAACACCATATATTTT,CASISGAAGNTIYF,TRBV5-6,TRBJ1-3,.,.
TGTGCCAGTAGTATGTCAGGCATGCTTTTAAGCTACAATGAGCAGTTCTTC,CASSMSGMLLSYNEQFF,TRBV19,TRBJ2-1,.,once
TGTGCCAGCAGCTTGGAAGCCGTCTACACCTTC,CASSLEAVYTF,TRBV5-6,TRBJ1-2,.,.
TGTGCCAGCAAAGGACTAGCGGGGGGCGGAACCTACAATGAGCAGTTCTTC,CASKGLAGGGTYNEQFF,TRBV2,TRBJ2-1,TRBD2,.
TGTGCCAGCAGCTTATGGGGGCCGGGGGAGAGCACTGAAGCTTTCTTT,CASSLWGPGESTEAFF,TRBV7-8,TRBJ1-1,.,few
TGTGCCAGCAGCTTGGCGGCGGAGAACACTGAAGCTTTCTTT,CASSLAAENTEAFF,TRBV5-4,TRBJ1-1,.,.
TGTGCCGGATCCTCCCGGGCCCCGCCCCATGAGCAGTTCTTC,CAGSSRAPPHEQFF,TRBV6-5,TRBJ2-1,.,.
TGTGCCAGCAGCCCCACGTCACTAGCGTACACAGATACGCAGTATTTT,CASSPTSLAYTDTQYF,TRBV7-2,TRBJ2-3,TRBD2,once
TGCGCCAGCAGCCAAGGCCCTACAGGGGTCGACTACGAGCAGTACTTC,CASSQGPTGVDYEQYF,TRBV4-1,TRBJ2-7,TRBD1,once
TGTGCCAGCAGCAAGGGTGGGGTCGGTCAGCCCCAGCATTTT,CASSKGGVGQPQHF,TRBV11-2,TRBJ1-5,.,once
TGCGCCAGCAGCTTGGGACAGGCAACTAATGAAAAACTGTTTTTT,CASSLGQATNEKLFF,TRBV5-1,TRBJ1-4,.,.
TGTGCCAGCAGTTTCGGAGATGGCTACACCTTC,CASSFGDGYTF,TRBV12-3/TRBV12-4,TRBJ1-2,.,.
TGTGCCAGCTCACCATTCGGGACCACTAATGAAAAACTGTTTTTT,CASSPFGTTNEKLFF,TRBV18,TRBJ1-4,.,.
TGTGCCAGCAGTTCCCGTTCTGGGACACCCCTCCACTTT,CASSSRSGTPLHF,TRBV28,TRBJ1-6,.,.
TGCGCCAGCAGCCAAGACTGGTCCTCCTCCGAGGCAGCTACCTATGGCTACACCTTC,CASSQDWSSSEAATYGYTF,TRBV4-1,TRBJ1-2,.,.
TGTGCCAGCAGTCCCGTGAGCAATCAGCCCCAGCATTTT,CASSPVSNQPQHF,TRBV12-3/TRBV12-4,TRBJ1-5,.,once
TGCGCCAGCAGCCAAGGCACTAGCTCTTCCTACAATGAGCAGTTCTTC,CASSQGTSSSYNEQFF,TRBV4-1,TRBJ2-1,.,.
TGTGCCAGCAGTGAAAGCGCTGAAGCTTTCTTT,CASSESAEAFF,TRBV6-1,TRBJ1-1,.,.
TGCGCCAGCAGCCCCCGTCCAGCGCCTGAAGCTTTCTTT,CASSPRPAPEAFF,TRBV5-1,TRBJ1-1,.,.
TGCGCCAGCAGCCGTACAGAAGACAGCTACGAGCAGTACTTC,CASSRTEDSYEQYF,TRBV4-1,TRBJ2-7,.,.
TGTGCCTGCGGCACAGGGAGGTACCAAGAGACCCAGTACTTC,CACGTGRYQETQYF,TRBV2,TRBJ2-5,.,.
TGTGCCAGTAGTATAGTCACGGGATCCCCCCAAGAGACCCAGTACTTC,CASSIVTGSPQETQYF,TRBV19,TRBJ2-5,.,.
TGTGCCACCAGTGAACCTCAGACTTGCCCGGCGGCTAACTATGGCTACACCTTC,CATSEPQTCPAANYGYTF,TRBV24-1,TRBJ1-2,.,.
TGTGCCAGCAGTGAACTCAGGGGTGAAGCTTTCTTT,CASSELRGEAFF,TRBV6-1,TRBJ1-1,.,.
TGTGCCAGCTCCGGGACAGCAGACCAAGCTTTCTTT,CASSGTADQAFF,TRBV6-1,TRBJ1-1,TRBD1,.
TGTGCCAGCAGCTTAGGTGAATCCAGCTACGAGCAGTACTTC,CASSLGESSYEQYF,TRBV7-9,TRBJ2-7,.,.
TGTGCCAGCAGCCCGGGACTCGCGAACACCGGGGAGCTGTTTTTT,CASSPGLANTGELFF,TRBV7-8,TRBJ2-2,.,.
TGCGCCAGCAGCCGGGGACTAGCGGGGGGGCTCACAGATACGCAGTATTTT,CASSRGLAGGLTDTQYF,TRBV5-1,TRBJ2-3,TRBD2,once
TGTGCCAGCAGCTTAAGTTCCATGACTCTCCTTGCAACTAATGAAAAACTGTTTTTT,CASSLSSMTLLATNEKLFF,TRBV7-8,TRBJ1-4,.,.
TGTGCCAGCAGCCAAGGACAGGTTGTGGGATCTGAAGCTTTCTTT,CASSQGQVVGSEAFF,TRBV14,TRBJ1-1,.,.
TGTGCCTGGAGCCACGGGACTGCCCTCCGTGAGCAGTACTTC,CAWSHGTALREQYF,TRBV30,TRBJ2-7,.,.
TGTGCCAGCAGTTACGAGGACGCGGGGGGCTACACCTTC,CASSYEDAGGYTF,TRBV6-2/TRBV6-3,TRBJ1-2,.,.
TGTGCCAGCAGCTTAGCTACCCTGAACACTGAAGCTTTCTTT,CASSLATLNTEAFF,TRBV7-8,TRBJ1-1,.,.
TGTGCCAGCAGCAAAATGGACGAGCAGTACTTC,CASSKMDEQYF,TRBV12-3/TRBV12-4,TRBJ2-7,.,.
TGTGCCAGCAGTGAAGCCGGGACACCAAATTCACCCCTCCACTTT,CASSEAGTPNSPLHF,TRBV2,TRBJ1-6,.,.